Shown below are 19 T cell receptor beta chains from a single sample sequenced in a study of radiotherapy plus CTLA-4 blockade in lung cancer (dated by TCRdb to the late 2010s). Libraries were made using the immunoSEQ multiplex PCR assay. Imported from immuneACCESS, the table was reduced by TCRdb to in-frame sequences with V and J called. These copies leave out some clones; in studies compared against another copy, an unresolved V gene accounts for under half, and the cause of the remainder is not known. The sample profile shows about 25,000 clones; 60% to 75% of them were found once. The ten largest clones add up to around 3.1% of the sample. This sample comprised peripheral blood, obtained from a patient treated with radiotherapy plus ipilimumab. The source of these receptors is a human donor with non-small cell lung cancer whose response to radiotherapy plus ipilimumab could not be evaluated.

This clone turned up a few times. The gene calls are TRBV28 and TRBJ2-7; D perhaps matches TRBD1 (6 bases). Germline V gives CDR1 MDHEN, CDR2 SYDVKM. The V gene lost 3 bases and the J gene lost 4 bases, with 7 bases spanning the gap. CDR3 length: 12 residues. The CDR3 region has the DNA TGTGCCAGCAGTTTGCAGGGGTACGAGCAGTACTTC. Protein sequence: CASSLQGYEQYF. The whole variable domain, remainder taken from reference TRBV28 and TRBJ2-7, is DVKVTQSSRYLVKRTGEKVFLECVQDMDHENMFWYRQDPGLGLRLIYFSYDVKMKEKGDIPEGYSVSREKKERFSLILESASTNQTSMYLCASSLQGYEQYFGPGTRLTVT.

The genes are TRBV5-4 and TRBJ1-6; TRBD1 matches at 7 bases. The CDR3 covers 15 residues. V shed 4 bases, J shed 9 bases, and the junction held 10 bases outside the gene matches. Germline V CDR1 and CDR2: SGHNT, YYREEE (reference sequence). In DNA form, the CDR3 reads TGTGCCAGCAGCCAAACCGGACAGGCGCCTTCACCCCTCCACTTT. Its translation is CASSQTGQAPSPLHF.

This clone came up a few times. CDR3 sequence reads: CASSSPDRGPDTQYF. The CDR3 DNA sequence: TGTGCCAGCAGCTCCCCAGACAGGGGTCCAGATACGCAGTATTTT. This chain links TRBV7-3 with TRBJ2-3, with 8 bases that match TRBD1. The CDR3 has 15 amino acids. CDR1 is SGHTA and CDR2 is FQGTGA in the germline V gene. Trimming cost V 4 bases and J 4 bases; bases outside gene matches: 7.

The J gene is TRBJ1-5, the V gene TRBV15, with TRBD1 matching over 7 bases. CDR1 is LNHNV, CDR2 YYDKDF, per germline (reference sequence). CDR3 size: 14 residues. V shed 5 bases and J 3 bases; nucleotides not matched to a gene: 4. DNA of the CDR3: TGTGCCACCAGCGGACAGGCGGACAATCAGCCCCAGCATTTT. It codes for CATSGQADNQPQHF.

The chain carries TRBV7-6 and TRBJ2-2, with 10 nucleotides matching TRBD1. Germline V CDR1 and CDR2: SGHVS, FNYEAQ. The CDR3 spans 16 residues. V lost 5 bases, J lost 5 bases, and 8 bases stayed unmatched. As DNA, the CDR3 is TGTGCCAGCAGCCACGGACAGGGGGGACTAACCGGGGAGCTGTTTTTT. Protein: CASSHGQGGLTGELFF.

The chain uses TRBV6-5 and TRBJ1-1; maybe TRBD1 (5 bases). Trimming took 0 bases from V and 4 from J, leaving 6 bases between them. There are 13 residues in the CDR3. Germline assignment: CDR1 MNHEY and CDR2 SVGAGI. This chain's CDR3 is CASSYSGATEAFF. In DNA form, the CDR3 reads TGTGCCAGCAGTTACTCTGGGGCCACTGAAGCTTTCTTT.

CDR3 nucleotides: TGTGCCAGCTCACCACTGACTAGGTTAAAGGCCTACAATGAGCAGTTCTTC. Its protein is CASSPLTRLKAYNEQFF. The genes are TRBV18 and TRBJ2-1, with D possibly matching TRBD2 (6 bases). Per the germline V gene, CDR1 is KGHSH and CDR2 is LQKENI. CDR3 length: 17 residues. With 1 base removed from V and 2 bases from J, the gap between germline ends came to 15 bases.

This chain connects TRBV6-5 to TRBJ2-7; a weak D match, TRBD1 (5 bases). Germline V lookup: CDR1 MNHEY, CDR2 SVGAGI. There are 14 residues in the CDR3. Trimming took off 1 base at V and 3 bases at J, with 10 bases between the two ends. The CDR3 nucleotides are TGTGCCAGCAGTTACTTGTCTCAGGGCTACGAGCAGTACTTC. Translated: CASSYLSQGYEQYF.

This chain joins TRBV6-5 and TRBJ1-2; 7 bases line up with TRBD1. Germline V CDR1 and CDR2: MNHEY, SVGAGI. The CDR3 is 13 residues long. Losses at the gene ends were 6 bases for V and 8 bases for J; bases not matched to a gene: 9. CDR3 protein: CASSRDRVRGYTF. CDR3 nucleotides: TGTGCCAGCAGCCGCGACAGGGTGAGAGGCTACACCTTC.

This rearrangement joins TRBV13 to TRBJ2-2; TRBD2 matches at 14 bases. V lost 5 bases, J lost 1 base, and 12 bases stayed unmatched. This CDR3 has 20 amino acids. Germline V CDR1 and CDR2: PRHDT, FYEKMQ (reference sequence). CDR3 residues: CASSAPPTSGRARNTGELFF. DNA of the CDR3: TGTGCCAGCAGCGCCCCCCCGACTAGCGGGAGGGCCAGGAACACCGGGGAGCTGTTTTTT.

This clone was detected only a few times. The chain links TRBV19 to TRBJ2-7; TRBD2 aligns across 14 bases. Germline V gene lookup returns CDR1 LNHDA and CDR2 SQIVND (reference sequence). The CDR3 totals 13 residues. The J segment lost 5 bases and the V segment lost 8 bases, leaving 2 bases of the junction unmatched. In DNA form, the CDR3 reads TGTGCCAGTGGACTAGCGGGAGGCGACGAGCAGTACTTC. This codes for CASGLAGGDEQYF.

The CDR3 DNA reads as TGTGCCAGCAGCTTATTGAGGTGGCAAGAGACCCAGTACTTC. Translated, it gives CASSLLRWQETQYF. The chain has TRBV7-2 and TRBJ2-5; no firm D call. The V and J ends lost 2 bases and 2 bases respectively, with 9 bases between them. Looked up from germline, CDR1 is SGHTA and CDR2 is FQGNSA. The CDR3 contains 14 residues. The full variable domain, in which reference TRBV7-2 and TRBJ2-5 provide the parts outside the CDR3, is GAGVSQSPSNKVTEKGKDVELRCDPISGHTALYWYRQSLGQGLEFLIYFQGNSAPDKSGLPSDRFSAERTGGSVSTLTIQRTQQEDSAVYLCASSLLRWQETQYFGPGTRLLVL.

V and J are TRBV19 and TRBJ1-4; D remains unclear. This CDR3 is 15 amino acids long. CDR1 is LNHDA, CDR2 SQIVND, per germline (reference sequence). Trimming removed 6 bases from V and 5 bases from J, with 16 bases in between. DNA of the CDR3: TGTGCCAGTAGCGCAGCAGCTACGGGAAATGAAAAACTGTTTTTT. It is translated as CASSAAATGNEKLFF.

The chain combines TRBV6-5 with TRBJ2-2, with TRBD2 matching 11 bases. This CDR3 has 16 residues. CDR1 is MNHEY and CDR2 is SVGAGI in the germline V gene. V trimming: 2 bases; J trimming: 3 bases; junction bases outside the gene matches: 2. The CDR3 loop reads CASSYMGLADTGELFF. DNA for the CDR3: TGTGCCAGCAGTTACATGGGACTAGCGGACACCGGGGAGCTGTTTTTT.

The gene calls are TRBV5-8 and TRBJ1-1; TRBD1 agrees at 9 bases. J was trimmed by 4 bases and V by 3 bases; bases with no gene match: 1. Germline lookup yields CDR1 SGHTS and CDR2 YDEGEE. The CDR3 runs 13 residues. CDR3 amino acids: CASSWDRATEAFF. The CDR3 DNA follows: TGTGCCAGCAGCTGGGACAGGGCCACTGAAGCTTTCTTT.

This clone was recorded only once. The chain is built from TRBV5-1 and TRBJ2-1; D unclear. The V end lost 2 bases, the J end lost 6 bases, and 12 bases lay between the germline ends. The CDR3 spans 14 residues. The germline gives CDR1 SGHRS, CDR2 YFSETQ. The chain's CDR3 is CASSLRIGGNEQFF. CDR3 DNA: TGCGCCAGCAGCTTAAGAATCGGCGGCAATGAGCAGTTCTTC.

This clone was detected only a few times. This chain connects TRBV6-4 to TRBJ2-7; 8 bases match TRBD2. Trimming removed 6 bases from V and 5 bases from J; junction bases left unmatched: 9. Germline V lookup: CDR1 MRHNA, CDR2 SNTAGT. The CDR3 length is 14 residues. The CDR3 nucleotides read TGTGCCAGCAGAGGGACTAGTATGCACGACGAGCAGTACTTC. Translating it yields CASRGTSMHDEQYF.

This clone was recorded once. The V gene is TRBV11-2, the J gene TRBJ2-7; 9 bases fit TRBD2. Looked up from germline, CDR1 is SGHAT and CDR2 is FQNNGV. J gave up 4 bases and V 1 base, and 5 bases lay outside the gene matches. The CDR3 totals 15 residues. The CDR3 here is CASSLGSSGIYEQYF. In DNA form, the CDR3 reads TGTGCCAGCAGCTTAGGATCTAGCGGGATTTACGAGCAGTACTTC.

The chain has TRBV19 and TRBJ1-6; the match to TRBD1 covers 8 bases. Germline CDR1 reads LNHDA; CDR2 reads SQIVND (reference sequence). Trimming cost V 5 bases and J 10 bases; bases outside gene matches: 10. The CDR3 runs 15 residues. The CDR3 DNA reads TGTGCCAGTAGTTCCTCGGACAGGGAGAGCTCACCCCTCCACTTT. Translated, it gives CASSSSDRESSPLHF.